The rows below give T cell receptor beta chains drawn from one sample of a study of blood T cell repertoires in COVID-19. Profiled with immunoSEQ multiplex PCR; TCRdb holds only in-frame clones, not every one. This sample carries around 150,000 clones, roughly 85% of them seen once, and the ten largest clones take under 6%. Material: peripheral blood. These receptors originate from a human donor in a cohort sampled during active COVID-19. CDR3s include the opening cysteine and the closing phenylalanine or tryptophan. The D gene is left open where the match is weak. The size of a clone is reported for some rows only, either as once, few or many, or as a class for expanded clones.

abundance,j_gene,d_gene,v_gene,CDR3nt,CDR3aa
-,TRBJ2-7,-,TRBV7-8,TGTGCCAGCAGCTTAGTGGTGAGGGAGTGGTACCTTCCCTCCTACGAGCAGTACTTC,CASSLVVREWYLPSYEQYF
-,TRBJ2-1,-,TRBV24-1,TGTGCCACCAGTGGGGAAAGGGGAGGCATCATGTCCTACAATGAGCAGTTCTTC,CATSGERGGIMSYNEQFF
-,TRBJ2-7,-,TRBV27,TGTGCCAGCAGTTTGAGACTGACCTCCTACGAGCAGTACTTC,CASSLRLTSYEQYF
-,TRBJ1-1,-,TRBV20-1,TGCAGTGCTAGAGAACCGAGTGAAGCTTTCTTT,CSAREPSEAFF
-,TRBJ1-2,-,TRBV19,TGTGCCAGTAGTTCCTTTCTGGGCAACTATGGCTACACCTTC,CASSSFLGNYGYTF
once,TRBJ1-2,TRBD1,TRBV7-2,TGTGCCAGCAGCCCCACCCGGACAGGGAACTATGGCTACACCTTC,CASSPTRTGNYGYTF
-,TRBJ2-1,-,TRBV28,TGTGCCAGCAGTTTATTGGCCCCGGCAGGCCCCAATGAGCAGTTCTTC,CASSLLAPAGPNEQFF
-,TRBJ2-1,-,TRBV19,TGTGCCAGTAACTCCCCGGGACTTTTACCTCTTAGGAATGAGCAGTTCTTC,CASNSPGLLPLRNEQFF
many,TRBJ1-1,TRBD1,TRBV2,TGTGCCAGCAGTGAGAGGGGGCCTGGCACTGAAGCTTTCTTT,CASSERGPGTEAFF
few,TRBJ1-5,-,TRBV6-5,TGTGCCAGCAGGCCCCAGGGTCCTAGCAATCAGCCCCAGCATTTT,CASRPQGPSNQPQHF
few,TRBJ2-1,-,TRBV11-3,TGTGCCAGCAGCTTAGTGGGGCTACACAATGAGCAGTTCTTC,CASSLVGLHNEQFF
-,TRBJ2-6,TRBD2,TRBV7-2,TGTGCCAGCAGCTTAGACGGGGGGGCCGGGGCCAACGTCCTGACTTTC,CASSLDGGAGANVLTF
-,TRBJ1-2,-,TRBV25-1,TGTGCCAGCAGTGGAAGACAGTCACCTGCGGATGGCTACACCTTC,CASSGRQSPADGYTF
-,TRBJ2-7,-,TRBV18,TGTGCCAGCTCGCCTACCCGAACGGGGTTGAACGAGCAGTACTTC,CASSPTRTGLNEQYF
-,TRBJ1-2,-,TRBV3-1/TRBV3-2,TGTGCCAGCAGCCAAGATCCCCGTTCTTCGGGGAGCTATGGCTACACCTTC,CASSQDPRSSGSYGYTF
-,TRBJ2-7,TRBD2,TRBV7-3,TGTGCCAGCAGCCCTTTGTCTGGGAGGGAGTCCTACGAGCAGTACTTC,CASSPLSGRESYEQYF
-,TRBJ1-3,-,TRBV5-5,TGTGCCAGCAGTTCCTTATCTGGAAACACCATATATTTT,CASSSLSGNTIYF
few,TRBJ2-7,TRBD2,TRBV27,TGTGCCAGCAGGCCAGCGGGGGGGCTCCACGAGCAGTACTTC,CASRPAGGLHEQYF
-,TRBJ1-1,-,TRBV4-1,TGCGCCAGCAGCCAAGAGGAGGGGGGGCTGAACACTGAAGCTTTCTTT,CASSQEEGGLNTEAFF
-,TRBJ2-6,TRBD2,TRBV18,TGTGCCAGCTCACCTCTGACTAGCGGGTCTGGGGCCAACGTCCTGACTTTC,CASSPLTSGSGANVLTF
-,TRBJ2-5,-,TRBV12-3/TRBV12-4,TGTGCCAGCACCGGTAGCGGCCAAGAGACCCAGTACTTC,CASTGSGQETQYF
few,TRBJ2-2,-,TRBV6-2/TRBV6-3,TGTGCCAGCAGTTACTCGAGTAGCGGGGAGCTGTTTTTT,CASSYSSSGELFF
few,TRBJ2-1,TRBD1,TRBV28,TGTGCCAGCAGCGGACAGGGGAACAATGAGCAGTTCTTC,CASSGQGNNEQFF
-,TRBJ2-1,TRBD2,TRBV19,TGTGCCAGTAGTTCGGGGCGGGAGGTTTCTGAGCAGTTCTTC,CASSSGREVSEQFF
-,TRBJ2-1,TRBD2,TRBV15,TGTGCCACCAGCAGAGTCAGTTTGAGGACTAGCGGGAACAATGAGCAGTTCTTC,CATSRVSLRTSGNNEQFF
-,TRBJ2-3,-,TRBV28,TGTGCCAGCAGTTCCCAATTAGGTTCGGGAGATACGCAGTATTTT,CASSSQLGSGDTQYF
-,TRBJ1-1,TRBD1,TRBV9,TGTGCCAGCAGCGTAGTTTCACAGGGGGAGGCTGAAGCTTTCTTT,CASSVVSQGEAEAFF
-,TRBJ2-2,TRBD1,TRBV9,TGTGCCAGCAGCGTTAACCCCGCGGGACAGGGGATCGGGGAGCTGTTTTTT,CASSVNPAGQGIGELFF
-,TRBJ1-1,-,TRBV6-5,TGTGCCAGCAGTTACCGAGGGATGGCGGACACTGAAGCTTTCTTT,CASSYRGMADTEAFF
-,TRBJ1-1,TRBD1,TRBV6-6,TGTGCCAGCAGGGCACAGGGGCTTGAAGCTTTCTTT,CASRAQGLEAFF
-,TRBJ2-7,TRBD1,TRBV10-3,TGTGCCATCAGTGACCCCGGGACAGCAAAAGCCTACGAGCAGTACTTC,CAISDPGTAKAYEQYF
-,TRBJ1-6,-,TRBV6-6,TGTGCCAGCAGCCCGGTTGGTAGGGGCGAGAATTCACCCCTCCACTTT,CASSPVGRGENSPLHF
-,TRBJ1-2,-,TRBV27,TGTGCCAGCAGTTTTTACGTCAGGGAACCTCCCTTGGGGGGCTACACCTTC,CASSFYVREPPLGGYTF
-,TRBJ2-7,-,TRBV5-6,TGTGCCAGCAGCCAGTCCGGGACTGCAAGCTCCTACGAGCAGTACTTC,CASSQSGTASSYEQYF
once,TRBJ2-7,TRBD1,TRBV24-1,TGTGCCACCAGTGATACCCAACAGGGGAGCGAGCAGTACTTC,CATSDTQQGSEQYF
once,TRBJ2-5,-,TRBV4-1,TGCGCCAGCAGCCAAGACCACAGGGTGGCCCCTGAAGAGACCCAGTACTTC,CASSQDHRVAPEETQYF
-,TRBJ2-7,TRBD1,TRBV2,TGTGCCAGCCGGACAGGGGGGATCTACGAGCAGTACTTC,CASRTGGIYEQYF
-,TRBJ1-2,-,TRBV7-2,TGTGCCAGCAGCTTTCTGGGGGGAGGCTATGGCTACACCTTC,CASSFLGGGYGYTF
-,TRBJ1-1,-,TRBV6-6,TGTGCCAGCAGTTACAGCATAGGGAGGAACACTGAAGCTTTCTTT,CASSYSIGRNTEAFF
-,TRBJ2-7,TRBD2,TRBV2,TGTGCCAGCAGTGACAGGACTAGCGGAACCTACGAGCAGTACTTC,CASSDRTSGTYEQYF